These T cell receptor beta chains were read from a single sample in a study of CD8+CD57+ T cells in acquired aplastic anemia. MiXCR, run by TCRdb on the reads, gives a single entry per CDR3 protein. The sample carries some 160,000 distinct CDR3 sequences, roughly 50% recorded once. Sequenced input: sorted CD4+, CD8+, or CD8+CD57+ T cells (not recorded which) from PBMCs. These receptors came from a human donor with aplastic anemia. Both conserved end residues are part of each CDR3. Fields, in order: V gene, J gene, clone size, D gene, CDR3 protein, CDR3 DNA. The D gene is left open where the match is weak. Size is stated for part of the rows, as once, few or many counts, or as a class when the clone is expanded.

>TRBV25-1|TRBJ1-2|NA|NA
CASSESNYGYTF
TGTGCCAGCAGTGAATCGAACTATGGCTACACCTTC
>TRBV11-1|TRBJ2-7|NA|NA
CASSLARRGAYEQYF
TGTGCCAGCAGCTTAGCGCGACGCGGGGCCTACGAGCAGTACTTC
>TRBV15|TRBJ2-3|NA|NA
CATSSAGALTDTQYF
TGTGCCACCAGTTCGGCGGGGGCTCTTACAGATACGCAGTATTTT
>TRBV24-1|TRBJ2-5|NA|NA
CATSDRRTIQETQYF
TGTGCCACCAGTGATCGAAGGACTATCCAAGAGACCCAGTACTTC
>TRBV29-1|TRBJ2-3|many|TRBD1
CSVEVRDRAPDTQYF
TGCAGCGTTGAAGTACGGGACAGGGCCCCAGATACGCAGTATTTT
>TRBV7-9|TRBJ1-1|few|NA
CASSFFGWRDTEAFF
TGTGCCAGCAGCTTCTTTGGGTGGAGGGACACTGAAGCTTTCTTT
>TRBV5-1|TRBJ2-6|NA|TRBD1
CASRVDRSGANVLTF
TGCGCCAGCAGGGTGGACAGGTCTGGGGCCAACGTCCTGACTTTC
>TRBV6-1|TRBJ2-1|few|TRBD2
CASSPVAGSSYNEQFF
TGTGCCAGCAGCCCCGTAGCGGGGAGCTCCTACAATGAGCAGTTCTTC
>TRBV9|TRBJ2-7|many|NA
CASSAEGGYADEQYF
TGTGCCAGCAGCGCCGAGGGGGGGTATGCCGACGAGCAGTACTTC
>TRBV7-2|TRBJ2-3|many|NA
CASSLLGPDTQYF
TGTGCCAGCAGCCTACTAGGGCCAGATACGCAGTATTTT
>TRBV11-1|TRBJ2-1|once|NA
CASSLVVAGPSSGGQFF
TGTGCCAGCAGCCTTGTGGTCGCGGGCCCTTCCTCCGGTGGGCAGTTCTTC
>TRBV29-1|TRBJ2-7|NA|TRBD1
CGAIYRGRREQYF
TGCGGCGCAATTTACAGGGGACGGAGGGAGCAGTACTTC
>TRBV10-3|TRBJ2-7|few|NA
CAISGTGHPYEQYF
TGTGCCATCAGTGGGACGGGACATCCTTACGAGCAGTACTTC
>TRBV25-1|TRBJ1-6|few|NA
CASSGPNNSPLHF
TGTGCCTCGTCGGGTCCAAACAATTCACCCCTCCACTTT
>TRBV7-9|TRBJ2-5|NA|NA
CASSSPWETQYF
TGTGCCAGCAGCTCCCCCTGGGAGACCCAGTACTTC
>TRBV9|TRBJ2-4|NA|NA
CASSVEGGGENIQYF
TGTGCCAGCAGCGTAGAAGGGGGTGGAGAAAACATTCAGTACTTC
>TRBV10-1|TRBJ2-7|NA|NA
CASSAWSIGLSPEQYF
TGCGCCAGCAGTGCCTGGAGTATCGGACTCAGCCCCGAGCAGTACTTC
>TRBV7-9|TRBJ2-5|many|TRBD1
CASSLTLPDRGRSETQYF
TGTGCCAGCAGTCTTACCCTCCCGGACAGGGGGCGTTCAGAGACCCAGTACTTC
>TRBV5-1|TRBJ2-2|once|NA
CASSPTGGITGELFF
TGCGCCAGCAGCCCTACTGGGGGGATTACCGGGGAGCTGTTTTTT
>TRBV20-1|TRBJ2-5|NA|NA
CSARAGPPYQETQYF
TGCAGTGCCCGGGCGGGGCCACCTTACCAAGAGACCCAGTACTTC
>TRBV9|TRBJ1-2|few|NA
CASSAVEARGGYYGYTF
TGTGCCAGCAGCGCAGTTGAGGCGAGGGGGGGTTACTATGGCTACACCTTC
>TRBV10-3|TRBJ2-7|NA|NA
CVIVEERAHYEQYF
TGTGTCATTGTGGAAGAGAGGGCTCACTACGAGCAGTACTTC
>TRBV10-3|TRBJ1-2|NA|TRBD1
CAISDGTGGFYGYTF
TGTGCCATCAGTGACGGGACAGGGGGCTTCTATGGCTACACCTTC
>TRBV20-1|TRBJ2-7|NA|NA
CSAPTMGPFYEQYF
TGCAGTGCACCGACTATGGGACCTTTCTACGAGCAGTACTTC
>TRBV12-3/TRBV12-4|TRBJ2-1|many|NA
CASSLPSEQFF
TGTGCCAGCAGTCTCCCCAGTGAGCAGTTCTTC
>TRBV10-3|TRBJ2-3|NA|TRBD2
CAISSSGKSTDTQYF
TGTGCCATCAGTTCTAGCGGGAAGAGCACAGATACGCAGTATTTT
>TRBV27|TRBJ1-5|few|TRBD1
CASRRQGAGNQPQHF
TGTGCCAGCAGGCGCCAGGGGGCAGGCAATCAGCCCCAGCATTTT
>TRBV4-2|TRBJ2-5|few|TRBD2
CASSQEGGLAGEGQETQYF
TGTGCCAGCAGCCAAGAAGGGGGACTAGCGGGAGAAGGACAAGAGACCCAGTACTTC
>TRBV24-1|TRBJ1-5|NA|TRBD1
CATSDRTGSQPQHF
TGTGCCACCAGTGATAGGACAGGGAGTCAGCCCCAGCATTTT
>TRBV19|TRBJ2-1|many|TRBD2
CASSMVAGDNEQFF
TGTGCCAGTAGTATGGTAGCGGGAGACAATGAGCAGTTCTTC
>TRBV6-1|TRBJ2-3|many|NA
CASRSGSGGSTDTQYF
TGTGCCAGCAGGTCTGGGAGCGGAGGAAGCACAGATACGCAGTATTTT
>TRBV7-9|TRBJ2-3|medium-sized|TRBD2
CASSSREANTDTQYF
TGTGCCAGCAGCTCTCGGGAGGCCAACACAGATACGCAGTATTTT
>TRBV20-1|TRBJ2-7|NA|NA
CSASDDRYYEQYF
TGCAGTGCTAGTGATGACAGATACTACGAGCAGTACTTC
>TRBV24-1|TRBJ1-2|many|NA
CATSDLGAGFYGYTF
TGTGCCACCAGTGATTTAGGGGCAGGTTTCTATGGCTACACCTTC
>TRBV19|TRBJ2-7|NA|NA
CASSGGNGGSYEQYF
TGTGCCAGTAGCGGTGGAAACGGGGGTTCCTACGAGCAGTACTTC
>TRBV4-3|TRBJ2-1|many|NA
CASSQFPGEQFF
TGCGCCAGCAGCCAATTTCCCGGGGAGCAGTTCTTC
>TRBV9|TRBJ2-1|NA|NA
CASSGDSSEFF
TGTGCCAGCAGCGGGGACTCTTCGGAGTTCTTC
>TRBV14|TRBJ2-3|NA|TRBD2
CASTASGGAPQYF
TGTGCCAGCACCGCGAGCGGGGGCGCCCCGCAGTATTTT
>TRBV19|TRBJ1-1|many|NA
CASSSMSNTEAFF
TGTGCCAGTAGTTCTATGTCTAACACTGAAGCTTTCTTT
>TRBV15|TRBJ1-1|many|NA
CATSRGFVRGRKAEAFF
TGTGCCACCAGCAGAGGTTTTGTTCGGGGGAGGAAGGCTGAAGCTTTCTTT
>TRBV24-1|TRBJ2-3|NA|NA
CATSDAGGRPDTQYF
TGTGCCACCAGTGACGCCGGGGGTCGGCCAGATACGCAGTATTTT
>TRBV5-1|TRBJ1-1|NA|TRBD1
CASSLGQGAGRTEAFF
TGCGCCAGCAGCTTAGGACAGGGGGCCGGGAGGACTGAAGCTTTCTTT
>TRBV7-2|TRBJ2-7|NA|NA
CASSLDGVHEQYF
TGTGCCAGCAGCTTAGACGGAGTCCACGAGCAGTACTTC
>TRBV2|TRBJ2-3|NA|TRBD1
CASSYDRAPDTQYF
TGTGCCAGCAGTTATGACAGGGCCCCCGATACGCAGTATTTT
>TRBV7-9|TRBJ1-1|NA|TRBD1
CASIGQVNTEAFF
TGTGCCAGCATCGGACAGGTAAACACTGAAGCTTTCTTT
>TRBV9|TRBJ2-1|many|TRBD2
CASSLRGAGVEQFF
TGTGCCAGCAGCCTCCGGGGAGCGGGAGTAGAGCAGTTCTTC
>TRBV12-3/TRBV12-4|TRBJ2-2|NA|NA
CASNGGGELFF
TGTGCCAGCAATGGCGGCGGGGAGCTGTTTTTT
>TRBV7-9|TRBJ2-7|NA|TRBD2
CASSLLAVEQYF
TGTGCCAGCAGCCTACTAGCGGTTGAGCAGTACTTC
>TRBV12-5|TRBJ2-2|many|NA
CASANERELFF
TGTGCTAGTGCGAACGAGAGGGAGCTGTTTTTT
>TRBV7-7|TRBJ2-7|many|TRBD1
CASSLGTGEVDEQYF
TGTGCTAGCAGCTTAGGGACAGGGGAGGTGGACGAGCAGTACTTC
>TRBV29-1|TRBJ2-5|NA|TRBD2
CSVVAGGPRGQETQYF
TGCAGCGTTGTAGCGGGAGGGCCAAGGGGGCAAGAGACCCAGTACTTC
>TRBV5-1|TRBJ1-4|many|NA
CASSPGLNEKLFF
TGCGCCAGCAGTCCCGGACTGAATGAAAAACTGTTTTTT
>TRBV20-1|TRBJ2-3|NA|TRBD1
CSARPGQGTDTQYF
TGCAGTGCTAGGCCGGGACAGGGCACAGATACGCAGTATTTT
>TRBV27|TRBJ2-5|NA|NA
CASSLIRETQYF
TGTGCCAGCAGTTTGATCAGAGAGACCCAGTACTTC
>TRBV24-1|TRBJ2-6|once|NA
CATKASGANVLTF
TGTGCCACCAAGGCCTCTGGGGCCAACGTCCTGACTTTC
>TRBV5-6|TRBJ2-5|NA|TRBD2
CASGGLAGAQETQYF
TGTGCTAGCGGAGGACTAGCGGGGGCTCAAGAGACCCAGTACTTC